This T cell receptor beta chain was documented in a study of vaccination and CD4 T cells after COVID-19. The length of the CDR3 is 16 residues. Germline V gene lookup returns CDR1 LNHDA and CDR2 SQIVND (reference sequence). With 6 bases removed from V and 0 bases from J, the gap between germline ends came to 17 bases. This clonotype was seen a handful of times. The antigen is not known. The study sequenced cultured CD4+ T cell DNA using the Oncomine TCR Beta short-read assay. TCRdb called the PCR reads again in MiXCR, with one record for every CDR3 protein. The sample lists some 14,000 distinct CDR3 sequences, over 50% occurring once. Study-wide results and limits: Convalescent patients displayed spike mono-reactivity in 304 of 307 vaccine-specific clones.

The treatment: approximately 11-day PBMC culture with coronavirus spike peptide pools or control peptides (ViraFEST assay). The source is a human donor who had recovered from COVID-19. The genes are TRBV19 and TRBJ2-5; possible D gene TRBD2, 7 bases. The sequenced sample was CD4+ T cells from blood, cultured in vitro. The CDR3 nucleotides are TGTGCCAGTAGGCCGAGGGGGGGCGGGTACCAAGAGACCCAGTACTTC. It encodes CASRPRGGGYQETQYF.